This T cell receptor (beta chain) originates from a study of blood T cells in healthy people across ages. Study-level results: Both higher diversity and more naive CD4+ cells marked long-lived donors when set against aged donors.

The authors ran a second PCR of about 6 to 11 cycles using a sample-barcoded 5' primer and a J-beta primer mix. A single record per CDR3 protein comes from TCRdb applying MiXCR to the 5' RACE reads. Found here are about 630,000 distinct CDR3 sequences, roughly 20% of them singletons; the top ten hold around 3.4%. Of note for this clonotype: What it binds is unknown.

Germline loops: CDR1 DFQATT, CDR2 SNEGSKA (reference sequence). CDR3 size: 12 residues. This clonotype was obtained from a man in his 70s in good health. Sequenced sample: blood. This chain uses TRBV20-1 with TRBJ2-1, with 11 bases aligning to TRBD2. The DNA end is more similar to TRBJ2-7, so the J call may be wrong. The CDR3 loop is CSVLAGVYEQYF. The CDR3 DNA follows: TGCAGTGTACTAGCGGGAGTTTACGAGCAGTACTTC.